The next 14 T cell receptor beta chains were all read from a single sample in a study of blood T cells in healthy people across ages. A second PCR, run for roughly 7 to 12 cycles, used a sample-barcoded 5' primer plus a J-beta primer mix. TCRdb re-analysed the 5' RACE reads in MiXCR, keeping a single row per CDR3 protein. In the table there are 800,000 or so distinct CDR3 sequences, about 59% of which are singletons. The specimen sequenced was blood. The source is a young man in good health.

This chain links TRBV6-2 or TRBV6-3 with TRBJ2-1, with 7 bases that match TRBD2. The length of the CDR3 is 14 residues. Trimming cost V 8 bases and J 7 bases; bases outside gene matches: 11. Germline loops: CDR1 MNHEY, CDR2 SVGEGT. The DNA of the CDR3 is TGTGCCAGCTCGGGAGGATGGGGACTGAATGAGCAGTTCTTC. Encoded protein: CASSGGWGLNEQFF.

The chain employs TRBV7-2 and TRBJ2-4; D might be TRBD2 (6 bases). Germline CDR1 is SGHTA and CDR2 is FQGNSA. There are 13 residues in the CDR3. Deletions cut 3 bases from V and 13 bases from J, with 16 bases between. This CDR3 reads CASSFEGIREQYF. The CDR3 DNA reads TGTGCCAGCAGCTTCGAAGGAATCCGGGAGCAGTACTTC.

This clonotype was picked up a small number of times. J is TRBJ1-1 and V is TRBV20-1; D is undetermined. CDR3 length: 14 amino acids. CDR1 and CDR2 (germline): DFQATT, SNEGSKA (reference sequence). V lost 3 bases to trimming and J lost 0 bases, with 11 bases between them. CDR3 nucleotides: TGCAGTGCTAGTTCGGCGGTCTTGAACACTGAAGCTTTCTTT. Its translation is CSASSAVLNTEAFF.

The chain uses TRBV6-2 or TRBV6-3 and TRBJ2-1, with D hard to call. V was pared by 3 bases and J by 0 bases, with 9 bases between. Germline lookup yields CDR1 MNHEY and CDR2 SVGEGT. The CDR3 consists of 15 residues. The CDR3 DNA reads as TGTGCCAGCAGTTATAAGTGGGTCTCCTACAATGAGCAGTTCTTC. Translated: CASSYKWVSYNEQFF.

The rearrangement joins TRBV29-1 to TRBJ2-5; the match to TRBD1 covers 8 bases. Per germline, CDR1 SQVTM and CDR2 ANQGSEA. This CDR3 comprises 13 residues. The junction had 4 bases not matched to a gene; V was cut back by 2 bases and J by 5 bases. The CDR3 DNA is TGCAGCGTTGAACTGAACAGGGGGGAGACCCAGTACTTC. It specifies CSVELNRGETQYF.

This clonotype showed up just once. This chain connects TRBV29-1 to TRBJ1-1; D remains ambiguous. CDR1 is SQVTM and CDR2 is ANQGSEA in the germline V gene. The CDR3 has 12 amino acids. The V and J ends lost 7 bases and 0 bases respectively, with 9 bases between them. DNA for the CDR3: TGCAGCGCCGAGAGCGTGAACACTGAAGCTTTCTTT. Protein product: CSAESVNTEAFF.

This chain connects TRBV7-2 to TRBJ2-5, with 8 bases matching TRBD1. Germline-derived CDR1 and CDR2 are SGHTA and FQGNSA. Unmatched junction bases numbered 8, after V lost 0 bases and J lost 5 bases. This CDR3 is built from 16 residues. The CDR3 is CASSLARDRFSETQYF. The CDR3 DNA reads as TGTGCCAGCAGCTTAGCGCGGGACAGGTTCTCGGAGACCCAGTACTTC.

The chain couples TRBV7-2 to TRBJ2-7, with D unclear. The ends were cut back, 5 bases at V and 2 bases at J, with 10 bases in the middle. The CDR3 contains 13 residues. Germline loops: CDR1 SGHTA, CDR2 FQGNSA. The CDR3 sequence: CASSMLTAYEQYF. The CDR3 bases are TGTGCCAGCAGCATGCTAACAGCCTACGAGCAGTACTTC.

The V gene is TRBV9, the J gene TRBJ1-6, with TRBD1 matching 7 bases. V shed 3 bases, J shed 6 bases, and the junction held 6 bases outside the gene matches. Germline CDR1 reads SGDLS; CDR2 reads YYNGEE. This CDR3 region has 15 residues. This CDR3 reads CASSARSGGNSPLHF. DNA for the CDR3: TGTGCCAGCAGCGCCCGCTCAGGGGGTAATTCACCCCTCCACTTT.

The V gene is TRBV20-1, the J gene TRBJ2-2; TRBD1 is a possible D gene (7 bases). CDR1 is DFQATT, CDR2 SNEGSKA, per germline (reference sequence). The CDR3 consists of 16 residues. V lost 5 bases and J 5 bases, leaving 21 bases between the germline ends. The CDR3 reads CSASGEGGLGTGELFF. The CDR3 DNA is TGCAGTGCTTCGGGGGAAGGGGGCTTGGGTACCGGGGAGCTGTTTTTT.

Turning to this clonotype: A single base separates this from a much larger clone, so it may be a read error. The CDR3 loop reads CASRLSIVVGEQFF. The CDR3 coding sequence is TGTGCCAGCAGGTTATCTATAGTTGTGGGTGAGCAGTTCTTC. J is TRBJ2-1 and V is TRBV12-3 or TRBV12-4; D call uncertain. The CDR3 covers 14 residues. The germline V and J ends were trimmed by 6 bases and 9 bases, with 18 bases remaining between them.

The chain joins TRBV6-4 to TRBJ2-3; 10 positions agree with TRBD1. In germline, CDR1 is MRHNA, CDR2 SNTAGT. The CDR3 is 14 residues long. J lost 4 bases, V lost 2 bases, and 0 bases had no gene match. CDR3 in DNA: TGTGCCAGCAGTGACGGACAGGGGGCAGATACGCAGTATTTT. As protein: CASSDGQGADTQYF.

This clonotype was observed once. A read error may be the cause here, since a much bigger clone is one base away. The chain carries TRBV11-3 and TRBJ2-7; no reliable D call. Germline CDR1 reads SGHNT; CDR2 reads YENEEA. The CDR3 loop spans 18 amino acids. Written as DNA, the CDR3 is TGTGCCAGCAGCTTATTGGCGTCTCGGACGGCGAGCTCCTACGAGCGGTACTTC. This codes for CASSLLASRTASSYERYF.

The rearrangement joins TRBV12-3 or TRBV12-4 to TRBJ2-5, with a possible D match to TRBD2 (5 bases). The CDR3 contains 13 residues. V gave up 7 bases and J gave up 2 bases, with 11 bases separating them. The CDR3 spells CASMRAWQETQYF. The CDR3 region has the DNA TGTGCCAGCATGCGGGCGTGGCAAGAGACCCAGTACTTC.